These T cell receptor beta chains were read from a single sample in a study of cytomegalovirus exposure and HLA in healthy donors. Using immunoSEQ multiplex PCR, the repertoire was profiled, and TCRdb retains in-frame clones only, with some absent. Of tens of thousands of clones in the sample, approximately 57% were seen once. The specimen was PBMCs. These receptors originate from a woman aged 25 to 39 in good health and CMV-seronegative. Each CDR3 is given with its conserved first and last residue. Each record gives: V gene, D gene, J gene, clone size, CDR3 DNA, CDR3 protein. A D gene is named only where the DNA matches it firmly. Size is stated for part of the rows, as once, few or many counts, or as a class when the clone is expanded.

TRBV28,-,TRBJ2-7,few,TGTGCCAGCAGTTTACAGAACTACGAGCAGTACTTC,CASSLQNYEQYF
TRBV7-9,TRBD2,TRBJ2-7,-,TGTGCCTCCGGGACTAGCGCCTACGAGCAGTACTTC,CASGTSAYEQYF
TRBV5-1,TRBD1,TRBJ1-1,-,TGCGCCAGCAGCTTTTCCGGGACAGGCATCCCTTACACTGAAGCTTTCTTT,CASSFSGTGIPYTEAFF
TRBV11-3,-,TRBJ2-1,-,TGTGCCAGCAGCTTAGAGGCCGGGAGTGAGCAGTTCTTC,CASSLEAGSEQFF
TRBV28,-,TRBJ1-2,-,TGTGCCAGCACCATTAGCAGGGCCAGCTACACCTTC,CASTISRASYTF
TRBV10-3,-,TRBJ2-1,-,TGTGCCACCCTCAGAGCGGAAGGCTACAATGAGCAGTTCTTC,CATLRAEGYNEQFF
TRBV28,-,TRBJ1-5,-,TGTGCCAGCAGTCCAGGACGTCTCGGGGATCAGCCCCAGCATTTT,CASSPGRLGDQPQHF
TRBV9,-,TRBJ2-3,-,TGTGCCAGCAGCGGCACTAGCTCCTCCCATAGTCCGCAGTATTTT,CASSGTSSSHSPQYF
TRBV19,-,TRBJ1-3,-,TGTGCCAGTAGAATGACAGGCTCTGGAAACACCATATATTTT,CASRMTGSGNTIYF
TRBV25-1,-,TRBJ2-2,-,TGTGCCAGCAGTGAAGTCGGGGAGGTCGAGGAGCTGTTTTTT,CASSEVGEVEELFF
TRBV18,-,TRBJ1-5,few,TGTGCCAGCTCATCGGGCAATCAGCCCCAGCATTTT,CASSSGNQPQHF
TRBV6-5,-,TRBJ1-1,-,TGTGCCAGCAGTTACTCGATAATCGGGGATACTGAAGCTTTCTTT,CASSYSIIGDTEAFF
TRBV7-2,-,TRBJ1-1,-,TGTGCCAGCAGCAAAAGAGGATGGGACACTGAAGCTTTCTTT,CASSKRGWDTEAFF
TRBV6-5,TRBD1,TRBJ1-5,-,TGTGCCAGCAGTTCCCCAGGGGGCTACAGCAATCAGCCCCAGCATTTT,CASSSPGGYSNQPQHF
TRBV9,TRBD1,TRBJ1-5,-,TGTGCCAGCAGCGGTAGGGGGCAAGGGCAGCCCCAGCATTTT,CASSGRGQGQPQHF
TRBV5-1,TRBD1,TRBJ2-7,-,TGCGCCAGCAGCTTGTTCACAGGGGGTACCTACGAGCAGTACTTC,CASSLFTGGTYEQYF
TRBV5-6,TRBD1,TRBJ1-3,-,TGTGCCAGCAGCACCGGGACAGGGGACCCTATTACTGGAAACACCATATATTTT,CASSTGTGDPITGNTIYF
TRBV29-1,-,TRBJ2-3,few,TGCAGCGTTGGACTAATTAGCACAGATACGCAGTATTTT,CSVGLISTDTQYF
TRBV19,TRBD1,TRBJ2-5,-,TGTGCCAGTAGTATGGGACAGGGGGCTGAGACCCAGTACTTC,CASSMGQGAETQYF
TRBV4-2,-,TRBJ2-7,-,TGTGCCAGCAGCACACAGGGCGGCGAGCAGTACTTC,CASSTQGGEQYF
TRBV19,-,TRBJ1-5,-,TGTGCCAGTAGTAAAATTGGGACAAGTAGCAATCAGCCCCAGCATTTT,CASSKIGTSSNQPQHF
TRBV5-1,TRBD2,TRBJ2-3,-,TGCGCCAGCAGCTCTAGACTAGCGGGGTTAGATACGCAGTATTTT,CASSSRLAGLDTQYF
TRBV28,TRBD1,TRBJ1-5,-,TGTGCCAGCAGACGACAGGGGAGGGAGATGGATCAGCCCCAGCATTTT,CASRRQGREMDQPQHF
TRBV5-6,-,TRBJ2-5,-,TGTGCCAGCAGTCGACATGGATGGGAGACCCAGTACTTC,CASSRHGWETQYF
TRBV21-1,-,TRBJ1-1,-,TGTGCCAGCAGCGTCGAAGTGCAGGGGGCGTCGGACACTGAAGCTTTCTTT,CASSVEVQGASDTEAFF
TRBV19,TRBD1,TRBJ1-3,-,TGTGCCAGTAGGCAGTTGACAGGGGTCGCTGGAAACACCATATATTTT,CASRQLTGVAGNTIYF
TRBV5-1,-,TRBJ1-2,few,TGCGCCAGCAGCTTGGCCGGCTATGGCTACACCTTC,CASSLAGYGYTF
TRBV19,TRBD2,TRBJ2-1,few,TGTGCCAGTAGTAACCCTAGCGGGGGGGCCTCCTACAATGAGCAGTTCTTC,CASSNPSGGASYNEQFF
TRBV19,TRBD2,TRBJ2-1,-,TGTGCCAGTAGTATGGAAGCGGGATCCTACAATGAGCAGTTCTTC,CASSMEAGSYNEQFF
TRBV5-6,-,TRBJ2-2,few,TGTGCCAGCAGTCCGCTTGGGCAGGGCACGAACACCGGGGAGCTGTTTTTT,CASSPLGQGTNTGELFF
TRBV5-1,TRBD2,TRBJ2-3,-,TGCGCCAGCAGCTTGGTGCCAGCGGGGGGCTTCACAGATACGCAGTATTTT,CASSLVPAGGFTDTQYF
TRBV7-2,TRBD2,TRBJ2-7,few,TGTGCCAGCAGCTTTATACCGGGACTACCCTCCTACGAGCAGTACTTC,CASSFIPGLPSYEQYF
TRBV7-8,TRBD1,TRBJ1-3,-,TGTGCCAGCAGCGTACAGGGGGCGTGGGGAAACACCATATATTTT,CASSVQGAWGNTIYF
TRBV7-8,TRBD1,TRBJ1-1,-,TGTGCCAGCAGCTTATCGGGACAGTTAGCTTTCTTT,CASSLSGQLAFF
TRBV5-1,TRBD1,TRBJ2-1,-,TGCGCCAGCAGTATCGACAGGGACAGTTACAATGAGCAGTTCTTC,CASSIDRDSYNEQFF
TRBV5-4,-,TRBJ2-6,-,TGTGCCAGCAGCCCTCTGGCGGGTCTCGCGTCCAACGTCCTGACTTTC,CASSPLAGLASNVLTF
TRBV19,TRBD1,TRBJ2-2,many,TGTGCCAGTACCCAGGGGGCAGGGAGGACCGGGGAGCTGTTTTTT,CASTQGAGRTGELFF
TRBV6-1,-,TRBJ2-3,-,TGTGCCAGCAGTGAAGGAAGCTTGGGGGGGGGCAACACAGATACGCAGTATTTT,CASSEGSLGGGNTDTQYF
TRBV19,TRBD1,TRBJ2-7,-,TGTGCCAGTAGTCCCGACAGGGAAGGCTACGAGCAGTACTTC,CASSPDREGYEQYF
TRBV27,-,TRBJ1-1,-,TGTGCCAGCAGTTATCGGGGGGAAGCTTTCTTT,CASSYRGEAFF